The 11 T cell receptor beta chains below all came from one sample that was sequenced in a study of cytotoxic CD8 clonotypes in ibrutinib-treated CLL. TCRdb keeps only in-frame clones here, not all; method: immunoSEQ multiplex PCR. The sample shows some 140,000 clones, less than 95% of them seen only once. The sequences come from PBMCs, collected after 12 months of ibrutinib treatment. These receptors all come from a human donor with chronic lymphocytic leukemia.

This chain uses TRBV19 with TRBJ2-7, with D possibly being TRBD2 (6 bases). Trimming stripped 3 bases from V and 3 bases from J, with 18 bases between. The CDR3 covers 16 residues. Per germline, CDR1 LNHDA and CDR2 SQIVND (reference sequence). The CDR3 DNA is TGTGCCAGTAGTATGATTGGCTCCGGGACTGACTACGAGCAGTACTTC. As protein: CASSMIGSGTDYEQYF.

The chain carries TRBV19 and TRBJ1-2; D not resolved. Deletions cut 4 bases from V and 7 bases from J, with 19 bases between. CDR3 length: 15 amino acids. The germline CDR1 and CDR2 sequences are LNHDA and SQIVND (reference sequence). This chain's CDR3 is CASSNDQRSVGGYTF. The CDR3 nucleotides are TGTGCCAGTAGTAACGATCAGAGATCGGTGGGTGGCTACACCTTC.

This rearrangement joins TRBV7-9 to TRBJ2-5, with D unresolved. V was trimmed by 5 bases and J by 5 bases, leaving 12 bases between them. The CDR3 sequence is 13 residues long. In germline, CDR1 is SEHNR, CDR2 FQNEAQ (reference sequence). The CDR3 loop reads CASSPPSGETQYF. As DNA, the CDR3 is TGTGCCAGCAGCCCCCCCTCCGGGGAGACCCAGTACTTC.

The chain employs TRBV4-3 and TRBJ1-3; D is perhaps TRBD1 (5 bases). Trimming stripped 2 bases from V and 0 bases from J, with 11 bases between. This CDR3 spans 16 amino acids. Germline V lookup: CDR1 LGHNA, CDR2 YSLEER. The CDR3 bases are TGCGCCAGCAGCCAATACACAGGCGTCTCTGGAAACACCATATATTTT. This encodes CASSQYTGVSGNTIYF.

The chain joins TRBV15 to TRBJ2-2; 7 nucleotides match TRBD1. This CDR3 has 13 amino acids. CDR1 LNHNV and CDR2 YYDKDF come from the germline V gene (reference sequence). V dropped 7 bases and J dropped 5; count of bases not matched to a gene: 4. CDR3 in amino acids: CATTSTGTGELFF. CDR3 bases: TGTGCCACCACTTCGACAGGGACCGGGGAGCTGTTTTTT.

The chain employs TRBV7-9 and TRBJ1-2; D gene ambiguous. The germline V and J ends were trimmed by 1 base and 5 bases, with 20 bases remaining between them. CDR3 size: 17 residues. Germline values: CDR1 SEHNR, CDR2 FQNEAQ (reference sequence). The CDR3 sequence is CASSLEPGIKGFYGYTF. The CDR3 DNA sequence: TGTGCCAGCAGCTTAGAACCGGGAATTAAGGGATTTTATGGCTACACCTTC.

The chain recombines TRBV16 with TRBJ2-7; 7 bases agree with TRBD2. Looked up from germline, CDR1 is KGHSY and CDR2 is FQNENV. The trim removed 1 base at V and 8 bases at J, leaving 8 bases unmatched. The length of the CDR3 is 14 residues. The CDR3 protein is CASSQWAGTTQQYF. The CDR3 bases are TGTGCCAGCAGCCAATGGGCGGGGACTACGCAGCAGTACTTC.

V usage is TRBV27 and J usage is TRBJ1-5; no definite D call. The CDR3 totals 14 residues. The V and J ends lost 2 bases and 2 bases respectively, with 7 bases between them. The germline V gene has CDR1 MNHEY and CDR2 SMNVEV (reference sequence). The CDR3 protein is CASSLGVGNQPQHF. CDR3 bases: TGTGCCAGCAGTTTAGGGGTGGGCAATCAGCCCCAGCATTTT.

Written as DNA, the CDR3 is TGTGCCAGCAGTGCTCGGAGGTCTGTGTCCGATACGCAGTATTTT. It codes for CASSARRSVSDTQYF. The chain has TRBV2 and TRBJ2-3; tentative D call: TRBD2 (5 bases). This CDR3 region has 15 residues. The V gene's germline CDR1 is SNHLY and CDR2 FYNNEI. Trimming left V 4 bases short and J 6 bases short, with 17 bases between. Using reference TRBV2 and TRBJ2-3 for the parts outside the CDR3, the full variable domain is EPEVTQTPSHQVTQMGQEVILRCVPISNHLYFYWYRQILGQKVEFLVSFYNNEISEKSEIFDDQFSVERPDGSNFTLKIRSTKLEDSAMYFCASSARRSVSDTQYFGPGTRLTVL.

This clone appeared a single time. CDR3 sequence: CASSIDDRASNYGYTF. The CDR3 bases are TGTGCCAGTAGTATAGACGACAGAGCCTCTAACTATGGCTACACCTTC. This chain links TRBV19 with TRBJ1-2, with D possibly TRBD1 on 5 matching bases. The CDR3 spans 16 residues. CDR1 is LNHDA, CDR2 SQIVND, per germline (reference sequence). The V end lost 0 bases, the J end lost 0 bases, and 11 bases lay between the germline ends.

CDR3 DNA sequence: TGTGCCAGCAGCCAGAGGGGGGCGCAGTACTTC. Translating it yields CASSQRGAQYF. V usage is TRBV7-2 and J usage is TRBJ2-7; possibly TRBD1 or TRBD2 for D (6 bases each). This CDR3 spans 11 amino acids. Trimming left V 5 bases short and J 9 bases short, with 11 bases between. Germline lookup yields CDR1 SGHTA and CDR2 FQGNSA.